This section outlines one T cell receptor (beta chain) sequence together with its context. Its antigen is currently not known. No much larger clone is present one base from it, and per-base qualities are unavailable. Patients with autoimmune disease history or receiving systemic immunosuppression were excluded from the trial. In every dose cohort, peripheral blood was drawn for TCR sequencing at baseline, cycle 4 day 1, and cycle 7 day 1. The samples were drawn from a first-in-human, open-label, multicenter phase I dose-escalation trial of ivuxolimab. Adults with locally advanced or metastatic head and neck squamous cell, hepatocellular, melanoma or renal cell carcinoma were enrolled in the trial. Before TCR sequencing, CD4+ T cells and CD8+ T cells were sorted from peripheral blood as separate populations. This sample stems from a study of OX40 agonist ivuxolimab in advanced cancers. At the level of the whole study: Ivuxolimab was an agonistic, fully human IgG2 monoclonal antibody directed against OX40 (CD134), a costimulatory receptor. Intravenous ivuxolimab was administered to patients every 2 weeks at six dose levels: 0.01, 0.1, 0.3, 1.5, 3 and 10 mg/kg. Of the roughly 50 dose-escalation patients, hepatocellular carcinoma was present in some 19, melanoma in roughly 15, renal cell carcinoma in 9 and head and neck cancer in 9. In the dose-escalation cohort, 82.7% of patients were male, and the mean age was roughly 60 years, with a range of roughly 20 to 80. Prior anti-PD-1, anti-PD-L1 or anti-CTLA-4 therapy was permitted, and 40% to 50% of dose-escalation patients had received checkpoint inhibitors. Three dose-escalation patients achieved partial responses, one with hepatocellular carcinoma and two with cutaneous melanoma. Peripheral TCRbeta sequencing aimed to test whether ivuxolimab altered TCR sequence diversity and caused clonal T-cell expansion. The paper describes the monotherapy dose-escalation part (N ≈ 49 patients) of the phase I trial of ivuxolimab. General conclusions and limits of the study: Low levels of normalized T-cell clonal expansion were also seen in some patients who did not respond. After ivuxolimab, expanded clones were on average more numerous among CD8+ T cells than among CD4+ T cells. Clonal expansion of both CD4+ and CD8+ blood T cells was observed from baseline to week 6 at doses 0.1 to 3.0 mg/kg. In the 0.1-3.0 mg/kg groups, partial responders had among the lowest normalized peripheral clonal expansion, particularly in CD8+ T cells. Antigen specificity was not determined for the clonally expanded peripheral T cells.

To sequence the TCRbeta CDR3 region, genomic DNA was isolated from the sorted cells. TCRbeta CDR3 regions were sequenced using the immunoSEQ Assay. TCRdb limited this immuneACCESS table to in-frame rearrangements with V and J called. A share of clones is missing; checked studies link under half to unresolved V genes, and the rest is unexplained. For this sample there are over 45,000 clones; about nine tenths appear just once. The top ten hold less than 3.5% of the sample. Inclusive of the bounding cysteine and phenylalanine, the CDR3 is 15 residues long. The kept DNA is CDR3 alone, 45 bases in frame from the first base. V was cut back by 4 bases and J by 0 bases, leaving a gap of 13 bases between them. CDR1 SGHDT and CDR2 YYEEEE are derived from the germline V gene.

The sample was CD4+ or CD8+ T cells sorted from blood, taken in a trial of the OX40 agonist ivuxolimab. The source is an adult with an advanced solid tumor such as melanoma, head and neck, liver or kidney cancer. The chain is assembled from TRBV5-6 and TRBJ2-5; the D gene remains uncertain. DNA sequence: TGTGCCAGCAGCCTTTACGGATCCGACCAAGAGACCCAGTACTTC. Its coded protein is CASSLYGSDQETQYF.